Shown below are 10 T cell receptor beta chains from a single sample sequenced in a study of vaccination and CD4 T cells after COVID-19. The treatment was: roughly 10-day PBMC culture with coronavirus spike peptide pools or control peptides (ViraFEST assay). For these receptors, no antigen is known. With the Oncomine TCR Beta short-read assay, DNA from cultured CD4+ T cells was sequenced. TCRdb reprocessed the PCR reads with MiXCR, giving one entry per CDR3 protein. Of 15,000 or so distinct CDR3 sequences detected, around 40% appear once; the ten largest clones hold 5.6%. The sequences come from CD4+ T cells from blood, cultured in vitro, collected before SARS-CoV-2 vaccination. These receptor sequences come from a human donor who had recovered from COVID-19.

The J gene is TRBJ1-2, the V gene TRBV12-3 or TRBV12-4; no clear D gene. Trimming shortened V by 5 bases and J by 8 bases, and 24 bases separated the two germline ends. This CDR3 has 16 amino acids. CDR3 residues: CASSQEDRAIIRGYTF. The DNA for the CDR3 is TGTGCCAGCAGTCAAGAGGACCGGGCCATTATCCGCGGCTACACCTTC.

The gene calls are TRBV19 and TRBJ2-2; D might be TRBD1 (7 bases). Trimming cost V 8 bases and J 7 bases, with 29 bases left between them. CDR3 length: 18 amino acids. Germline assignment: CDR1 LNHDA and CDR2 SQIVND (reference sequence). The CDR3 loop reads CASSTHRPRQGGNGELFF. The CDR3 DNA reads as TGTGCCAGTTCTACCCACCGCCCGCGACAGGGAGGTAACGGGGAGCTGTTTTTT.

This clonotype appeared a few times. The chain joins TRBV11-2 to TRBJ2-2; D assignment may be TRBD1 or TRBD2 (5 bases each). Trimming took 5 bases from V and 4 from J, leaving 23 bases between them. The V gene's germline CDR1 is SGHAT and CDR2 FQNNGV. The CDR3 has 18 residues. CDR3 nucleotides: TGTGCCAGCAGCGCCGGGACCGCCATACAAGGAGGCACCGGGGAGCTGTTTTTT. Translating gives CASSAGTAIQGGTGELFF. Using reference TRBV11-2 and TRBJ2-2 for the parts outside the CDR3, the full variable domain is EAGVAQSPRYKIIEKRQSVAFWCNPISGHATLYWYQQILGQGPKLLIQFQNNGVVDDSQLPKDRFSAERLKGVDSTLKIQPAKLEDSAVYLCASSAGTAIQGGTGELFFGEGSRLTVL.

The count of this clonotype is one. The rearrangement uses TRBV6-5 and TRBJ1-3; perhaps TRBD1 as D (6 bases). The CDR3 is made up of 15 amino acids. V lost 1 base, J lost 3 bases, and 10 bases lay in between. Germline lookup yields CDR1 MNHEY and CDR2 SVGAGI. The CDR3 DNA is TGTGCCAGCAGTTACTGGGGGCCTGATGGAAACACCATATATTTT. Its protein product is CASSYWGPDGNTIYF.

The chain has TRBV14 and TRBJ2-7; D remains ambiguous. The V gene lost 3 bases and the J gene lost 0 bases, with 6 bases spanning the gap. Germline-derived CDR1 and CDR2 are SGHDN and FVKESK. The CDR3 runs to 13 residues. CDR3 region: CASSHRRSYEQYF. The DNA of the CDR3 is TGTGCCAGCAGCCATCGACGCTCCTACGAGCAGTACTTC.

This rearrangement joins TRBV12-3 or TRBV12-4 to TRBJ1-5; D may be TRBD1 (6 bases). Trimming stripped 5 bases from V and 4 bases from J, with 6 bases between. The CDR3 sequence is 12 residues long. The CDR3 loop reads CASSDRNQPQHF. In nucleotides, the CDR3 is TGTGCCAGCAGTGACAGGAATCAGCCCCAGCATTTT.

The chain is built from TRBV7-7 and TRBJ2-1; TRBD2 aligns across 8 bases. The CDR3 has 15 amino acids. In germline, CDR1 is SSHAT, CDR2 FNYEAQ (reference sequence). J gave up 6 bases and V 0 bases, and 4 bases lay outside the gene matches. The CDR3 DNA is TGTGCCAGCAGCTTAGCCGCGGGAGGCCCCAATGAGCAGTTCTTC. It is translated as CASSLAAGGPNEQFF.

The chain carries TRBV7-2 and TRBJ2-3, with 10 bases identical to TRBD2. The CDR3 extends over 16 amino acids. Germline V gives CDR1 SGHTA, CDR2 FQGNSA. Trimming at V came to 4 bases and at J to 2 bases, leaving 6 bases not matched to a gene. The CDR3 DNA follows: TGTGCCAGCAGCTGGACTAGCGGACATGACACAGATACGCAGTATTTT. The encoded protein is CASSWTSGHDTDTQYF.

The chain uses TRBV5-4 and TRBJ1-2; D is uncertain. The CDR3 extends over 15 amino acids. Trimming shortened V by 0 bases and J by 2 bases, and 11 bases separated the two germline ends. Germline CDR1 reads SGHNT; CDR2 reads YYREEE (reference sequence). CDR3 bases: TGTGCCAGCAGCTTGGAAGGGATTCCAAACTATGGCTACACCTTC. It is translated as CASSLEGIPNYGYTF.

The chain carries TRBV11-3 and TRBJ2-1; 14 bases agree with TRBD2. The CDR3 runs 15 residues. The germline gives CDR1 SGHNT, CDR2 YENEEA. V lost 3 bases, J lost 8 bases, and 3 bases stayed unmatched. DNA of the CDR3: TGTGCCAGCAGCTTGACTAGCGGGAGGGCCTATGAGCAGTTCTTC. Its translation is CASSLTSGRAYEQFF.